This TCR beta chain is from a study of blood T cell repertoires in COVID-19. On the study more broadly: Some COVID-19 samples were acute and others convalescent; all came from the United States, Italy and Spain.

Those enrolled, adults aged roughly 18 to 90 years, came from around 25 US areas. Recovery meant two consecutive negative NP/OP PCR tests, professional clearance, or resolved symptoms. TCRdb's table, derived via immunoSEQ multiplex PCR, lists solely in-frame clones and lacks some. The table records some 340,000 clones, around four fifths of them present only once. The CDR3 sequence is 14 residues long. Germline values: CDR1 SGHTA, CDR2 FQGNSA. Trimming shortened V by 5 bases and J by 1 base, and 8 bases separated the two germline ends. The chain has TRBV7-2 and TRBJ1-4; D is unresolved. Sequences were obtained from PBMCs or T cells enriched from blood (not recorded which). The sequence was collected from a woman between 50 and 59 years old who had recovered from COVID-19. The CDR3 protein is CASSRAGTNEKLFF. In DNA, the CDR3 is TGTGCCAGCAGCCGTGCGGGAACTAATGAAAAACTGTTTTTT.